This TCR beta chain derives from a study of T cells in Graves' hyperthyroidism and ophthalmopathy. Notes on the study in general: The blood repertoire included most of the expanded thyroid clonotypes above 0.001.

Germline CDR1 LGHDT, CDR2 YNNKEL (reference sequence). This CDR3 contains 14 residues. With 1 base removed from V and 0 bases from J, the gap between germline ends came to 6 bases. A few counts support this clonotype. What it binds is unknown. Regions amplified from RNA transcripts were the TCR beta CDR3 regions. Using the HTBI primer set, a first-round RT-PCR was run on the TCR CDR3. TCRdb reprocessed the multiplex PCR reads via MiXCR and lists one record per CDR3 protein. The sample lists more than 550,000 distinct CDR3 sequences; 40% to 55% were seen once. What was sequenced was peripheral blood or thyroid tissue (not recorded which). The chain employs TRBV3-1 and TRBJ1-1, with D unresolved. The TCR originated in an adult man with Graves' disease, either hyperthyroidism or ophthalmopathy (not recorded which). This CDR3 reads CASSQGRLNTEAFF. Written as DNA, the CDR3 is TGTGCCAGCAGCCAAGGGCGGCTGAACACTGAAGCTTTCTTT.